The 29 T cell receptor beta chains below all came from one sample that was sequenced in a study of blood T cell repertoires in COVID-19. Assay used: immunoSEQ multiplex PCR; TCRdb lists only in-frame clones, some missing. The sample has around 230,000 clones; 65% to 90% are singletons. Sample: peripheral blood. The source is a man aged 45-60 years with COVID-19, enrolled during active disease.

V is TRBV5-1 and J is TRBJ2-1; D is possibly TRBD2 (5 bases). The CDR3 spans 14 residues. V lost 0 bases and J 8 bases, leaving 12 bases between the germline ends. Germline CDR1 and CDR2: SGHRS and YFSETQ. The CDR3 region is CASSLVSEADEQFF. The CDR3 nucleotides are TGCGCCAGCAGCTTGGTTAGCGAGGCTGATGAGCAGTTCTTC.

This chain links TRBV30 with TRBJ2-1; 7 bases are shared with TRBD1. This CDR3 has 15 residues. CDR1 is GTSNPN, CDR2 SVGIG, per germline (reference sequence). The trim removed 3 bases at V and 8 bases at J, leaving 13 bases unmatched. As DNA, the CDR3 is TGTGCCTGGAGATTAGAGGGGGCCCAGTTTTATGAGCAGTTCTTC. This translates into CAWRLEGAQFYEQFF. Supplemented by reference TRBV30 and TRBJ2-1, the full variable domain reads SQTIHQWPATLVQPVGSPLSLECTVEGTSNPNLYWYRQAAGRGLQLLFYSVGIGQISSEVPQNLSASRPQDRQFILSSKKLLLSDSGFYLCAWRLEGAQFYEQFFGPGTRLTVL.

This clone was seen only once. The rearrangement joins TRBV30 to TRBJ2-1, with TRBD2 as a possible D gene (6 bases). Trimming left V 0 bases short and J 10 bases short, with 13 bases between. Germline CDR1 reads GTSNPN; CDR2 reads SVGIG (reference sequence). The CDR3 contains 13 residues. The DNA for the CDR3 is TGTGCCTGGAGTGTATCCCCTAGCGTCGAGCAGTTCTTC. It encodes CAWSVSPSVEQFF.

This clone was observed a single time. The V and J genes are TRBV27 and TRBJ1-5; tentative D call: TRBD1 (5 bases). This CDR3 is built from 13 residues. Deletions cut 5 bases from V and 6 bases from J, with 11 bases between. The germline V gene encodes CDR1 MNHEY and CDR2 SMNVEV (reference sequence). This chain's CDR3 is CASSIRQFQPQHF. The CDR3 DNA reads TGTGCCAGCAGTATTAGACAGTTTCAGCCCCAGCATTTT.

The chain is built from TRBV21-1 and TRBJ1-6; the table's TRBD1 call for D was not verified on the DNA. TRBV21-1 is an annotated pseudogene. The CDR3 runs to 15 residues. In DNA, the CDR3 is TGTGCCAGCAGCAATTACAGGGAAGGTGATTCACCCCTCCACTTT. Translating gives CASSNYREGDSPLHF.

V is TRBV5-8 and J is TRBJ1-4; tentatively, D is TRBD1 (6 bases). This CDR3 is 15 amino acids long. Germline-derived CDR1 and CDR2 are SGHTS and YDEGEE. Trimming took 5 bases from V and 2 from J, leaving 13 bases between them. CDR3 protein: CASSHGQRTNEKLFF. DNA for the CDR3: TGTGCCAGCAGTCACGGACAGAGGACTAATGAAAAACTGTTTTTT.

The genes are TRBV6-5 and TRBJ1-5; D is unclear. The CDR3 is 14 residues long. Trimming cost V 7 bases and J 3 bases, with 13 bases left between them. The germline V gene encodes CDR1 MNHEY and CDR2 SVGAGI. CDR3 amino acids: CASIKHPPNQPQHF. DNA for the CDR3: TGTGCCAGCATTAAACATCCTCCCAATCAGCCCCAGCATTTT.

Worth noting for this clone: Other nucleotide sequences from this sample produce the same CDR3. In nucleotides, the CDR3 is TGTGCCAGTAGTATTTCTGGGAGAGAGACCCAGTACTTC. It is translated as CASSISGRETQYF. The rearrangement joins TRBV19 to TRBJ2-5, with a tentative D call TRBD2 (5 bases). The V end was cut by 3 bases, the J end by 4 bases, with 9 bases between. CDR3 length: 13 residues. Germline V gene sequence: CDR1 LNHDA, CDR2 SQIVND (reference sequence).

The chain joins TRBV19 to TRBJ2-7, with a weak D call TRBD2 (6 bases). Between the trimmed V and J ends, which lost 6 bases and 1 base, there was a span of 10 bases. This CDR3 comprises 13 residues. Germline V gene data show CDR1 as LNHDA and CDR2 as SQIVND (reference sequence). The CDR3 DNA reads TGTGCCAGTAGCCCACTAGCTTCCTACGAGCAGTACTTC. Amino acid sequence: CASSPLASYEQYF.

This sequence joins TRBV4-2 and TRBJ2-7; D might be TRBD2 (7 bases). Per the germline V gene, CDR1 is LGHNA and CDR2 is YNFKEQ. Trimming took 0 bases from V and 0 from J, leaving 12 bases between them. The CDR3 covers 16 residues. The DNA for the CDR3 is TGTGCCAGCAGCCAAGATGGGGGGGGGCCCTCCTACGAGCAGTACTTC. Translated, it gives CASSQDGGGPSYEQYF.

This rearrangement joins TRBV5-4 to TRBJ1-6, with 9 nucleotides matching TRBD1. Germline V gene lookup returns CDR1 SGHNT and CDR2 YYREEE (reference sequence). Trimming cost V 0 bases and J 0 bases; bases outside gene matches: 7. This CDR3 is built from 19 residues. The CDR3 sequence is CASSLGTGVWSSYNSPLHF. The CDR3 DNA sequence: TGTGCCAGCAGCTTGGGGACAGGGGTTTGGAGCTCCTATAATTCACCCCTCCACTTT.

V and J are TRBV27 and TRBJ2-7; 8 nucleotides agree with TRBD1. The ends lost 5 bases at V and 2 bases at J; junction bases unmatched: 26. Per the germline V gene, CDR1 is MNHEY and CDR2 is SMNVEV (reference sequence). This CDR3 spans 21 amino acids. The CDR3 reads CASSLRSPGTGLQRTPYEQYF. The CDR3 bases are TGTGCCAGCAGTCTACGTAGCCCCGGGACAGGACTACAACGTACCCCCTACGAGCAGTACTTC.

The chain carries TRBV29-1 and TRBJ2-2, with TRBD1 matching over 7 bases. The germline V gene has CDR1 SQVTM and CDR2 ANQGSEA. CDR3 length: 15 residues. Unmatched junction bases numbered 8, after V lost 4 bases and J lost 3 bases. The CDR3 region is CSVARQGLDTGELFF. As DNA, the CDR3 is TGCAGCGTTGCCAGACAGGGTTTGGACACCGGGGAGCTGTTTTTT.

CDR3 sequence reads: CASSQDGTPDRVCYEQYF. The CDR3 DNA is TGTGCCAGCAGCCAAGATGGTACCCCGGACAGGGTTTGCTACGAGCAGTACTTC. The chain couples TRBV3-1 (or the pseudogene TRBV3-2) to TRBJ2-7; 8 bases agree with TRBD1. The germline V gene has CDR1 LGHDT and CDR2 YNNKEL (reference sequence). The CDR3 length is 18 residues. Germline trimming cut 0 bases from V and 3 bases from J; bases unmatched to any gene: 13.

V is TRBV7-2 and J is TRBJ2-7; D possibly corresponds to TRBD1 (5 bases). V was shortened by 2 bases and J by 4 bases, with 12 bases between the two germline ends. Germline CDR1 and CDR2: SGHTA and FQGNSA. This CDR3 has 14 amino acids. The CDR3 is CASSLIPGKYEQYF. In nucleotides, the CDR3 is TGTGCCAGCAGCTTAATCCCAGGGAAGTACGAGCAGTACTTC. Based on the CDR3 plus reference TRBV7-2 and TRBJ2-7, the full variable domain is GAGVSQSPSNKVTEKGKDVELRCDPISGHTALYWYRQSLGQGLEFLIYFQGNSAPDKSGLPSDRFSAERTGGSVSTLTIQRTQQEDSAVYLCASSLIPGKYEQYFGPGTRLTVT.

The count of this clone is one. The chain employs TRBV3-1 (or the pseudogene TRBV3-2) and TRBJ2-7; no clear D. Trimming left V 7 bases short and J 6 bases short, with 13 bases between. Germline assignment: CDR1 LGHDT and CDR2 YNNKEL (reference sequence). The CDR3 has 12 residues. CDR3 sequence (DNA): TGTGCCAGCACCGCTCCGCCAGGCGAGCAGTACTTC. Protein product: CASTAPPGEQYF.

This clone was detected only a few times. The chain links TRBV21-1 to TRBJ2-5; TRBD1 is the table's D call, not checked against the DNA. TRBV21-1 represents a pseudogene. The CDR3 loop spans 18 amino acids. In DNA form, the CDR3 reads TGTGCCAGCAGCAAAGCGAGGGGACAGGGTAGGTTGGAAGAGACCCAGTACTTC. It translates to CASSKARGQGRLEETQYF.

The chain carries TRBV15 and TRBJ2-3; D is unclear. Germline V lookup: CDR1 LNHNV, CDR2 YYDKDF (reference sequence). CDR3 length: 12 amino acids. Trimming took 2 bases from V and 4 from J, leaving 4 bases between them. CDR3 region: CATSRPSDTQYF. The DNA for the CDR3 is TGTGCCACCAGCAGACCGTCAGATACGCAGTATTTT. The full variable domain, completed using reference TRBV15 and TRBJ2-3, is DAMVIQNPRYQVTQFGKPVTLSCSQTLNHNVMYWYQQKSSQAPKLLFHYYDKDFNNEADTPDNFQSRRPNTSFCFLDIRSPGLGDTAMYLCATSRPSDTQYFGPGTRLTVL.

This sequence joins TRBV4-3 and TRBJ2-1, with 8 nucleotides matching TRBD1. The ends lost 2 bases at V and 9 bases at J; junction bases unmatched: 12. Looked up from germline, CDR1 is LGHNA and CDR2 is YSLEER. The CDR3 has 16 amino acids. The chain's CDR3 is CASSQPGQGTSGEQFF. In nucleotides, the CDR3 is TGCGCCAGCAGCCAACCCGGACAGGGAACTTCGGGTGAGCAGTTCTTC.

This clone was picked up one time. The chain combines TRBV28 with TRBJ1-3; 7 nucleotides line up with TRBD1. The CDR3 consists of 14 residues. V was clipped by 5 bases and J by 5 bases; unmatched bases: 6. Germline CDR1 MDHEN, CDR2 SYDVKM. The CDR3, as DNA: TGTGCCAGCAGTAATCCGGGACAGCGAAACACCATATATTTT. Its protein is CASSNPGQRNTIYF.

The chain recombines TRBV3-1 (or the pseudogene TRBV3-2) with TRBJ1-5; D remains ambiguous. CDR1 is LGHDT and CDR2 is YNNKEL in the germline V gene (reference sequence). With 3 bases removed from V and 5 bases from J, the gap between germline ends came to 14 bases. The CDR3 is 15 amino acids. CDR3 nucleotides: TGTGCCAGCAGCCAGGGCCCCGGGATACATCAGCCCCAGCATTTT. Translated, it gives CASSQGPGIHQPQHF.

As regards this clone: Other nucleotide sequences in the sample specify the same CDR3. The CDR3 DNA follows: TGTGCCAGCAGCGTAGCGAGGAACACTGAAGCTTTCTTT. It specifies CASSVARNTEAFF. The rearrangement uses TRBV9 and TRBJ1-1; D remains unclear. The V gene's germline CDR1 is SGDLS and CDR2 YYNGEE. CDR3 length equals 13 residues. The ends were cut back, 0 bases at V and 1 base at J, with 4 bases in the middle.

This clone occurred a few times. The chain couples TRBV4-2 to TRBJ2-7; 11 bases agree with TRBD2. Germline V CDR1 and CDR2: LGHNA, YNFKEQ. The V gene end was trimmed by 4 bases and the J gene end by 3 bases; junction bases not matched to a gene: 2. CDR3 length: 14 amino acids. In nucleotides, the CDR3 is TGTGCCAGCAGCCTTAGCGGGGGGGTCTACGAGCAGTACTTC. Protein sequence: CASSLSGGVYEQYF.

Only a few counts were recorded for this clone. The J gene is TRBJ1-3, the V gene TRBV9; the match to TRBD1 covers 9 bases. Trimming took 0 bases from V and 4 from J; bases not matched to a gene: 11. This CDR3 is 18 amino acids long. The germline V gene has CDR1 SGDLS and CDR2 YYNGEE. The CDR3 nucleotides are TGTGCCAGCAGCGTAGGGATAGGGACAGGGAGTTCAGGAAACACCATATATTTT. Translation gives CASSVGIGTGSSGNTIYF.

In the case of this clone: Other nucleotide sequences in the sample specify the same CDR3. The chain links TRBV11-2 to TRBJ2-7, with 11 bases fitting TRBD1. Germline lookup yields CDR1 SGHAT and CDR2 FQNNGV. CDR3 length equals 14 residues. V shed 3 bases and J 3 bases; nucleotides not matched to a gene: 1. CDR3 loop: CASSLGQGVYEQYF. The CDR3 DNA reads TGTGCCAGCAGCTTGGGACAGGGGGTCTACGAGCAGTACTTC.

The genes are TRBV6-5 and TRBJ1-2, with 12 bases aligning to TRBD1. The CDR3 loop spans 14 amino acids. Trimming at V came to 10 bases and at J to 7 bases, leaving 10 bases not matched to a gene. Germline CDR1 reads MNHEY; CDR2 reads SVGAGI. The CDR3 DNA reads as TGTGCCACCCGGGGACAGGGGGCGTCGGGTGGCTACACCTTC. Residues: CATRGQGASGGYTF.

The gene calls are TRBV5-1 and TRBJ1-6; the D is unclear. CDR3 length: 14 amino acids. V lost 1 base and J 10 bases, leaving 12 bases between the germline ends. Germline V CDR1 and CDR2: SGHRS, YFSETQ. In DNA form, the CDR3 reads TGCGCCAGCAGCTTGAAAGGACTTGGGTCACCCCTCCACTTT. Translating it yields CASSLKGLGSPLHF.

This clone was detected once. A junction end diverges from the germline sequence, so it may reflect a read error. J is TRBJ2-3 and V is TRBV9, with D perhaps TRBD2 (5 bases). The CDR3 is 15 amino acids. CDR1 and CDR2 (germline): SGDLS, YYNGEE. The CDR3 loop reads CASSVVGSAADTQCF. CDR3 DNA sequence: TGTGCCAGCAGCGTAGTAGGTAGCGCGGCAGATACGCAGTGTTTT.

In this sample, this clone turned up once. This chain links TRBV6-5 with TRBJ1-4; tentative D call: TRBD1 (5 bases). The CDR3 extends over 16 amino acids. Trimming shortened V by 0 bases and J by 7 bases, and 15 bases separated the two germline ends. Germline CDR1 is MNHEY and CDR2 is SVGAGI. CDR3 nucleotide sequence: TGTGCCAGCAGTTACTCGGGAAGAGACAGAGGTGAAAAACTGTTTTTT. Translated: CASSYSGRDRGEKLFF.